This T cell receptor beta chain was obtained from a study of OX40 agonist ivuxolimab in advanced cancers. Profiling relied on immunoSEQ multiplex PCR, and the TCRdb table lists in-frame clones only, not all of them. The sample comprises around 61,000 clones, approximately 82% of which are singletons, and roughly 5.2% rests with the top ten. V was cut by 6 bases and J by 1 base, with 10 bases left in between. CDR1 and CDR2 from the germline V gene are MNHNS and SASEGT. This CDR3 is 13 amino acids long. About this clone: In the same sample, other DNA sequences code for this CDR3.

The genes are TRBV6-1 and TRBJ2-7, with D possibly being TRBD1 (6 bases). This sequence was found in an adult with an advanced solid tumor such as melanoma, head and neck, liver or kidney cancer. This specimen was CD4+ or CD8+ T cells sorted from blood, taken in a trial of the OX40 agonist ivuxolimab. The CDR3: CASSETGSYEQYF. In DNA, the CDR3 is TGTGCCAGCAGCGAGACAGGTTCCTACGAGCAGTACTTC.